This T cell receptor (beta chain) originates from a study of monozygotic twins with inflammatory bowel disease. The germline V gene has CDR1 SGHTA and CDR2 FQGNSA. CDR3 length: 16 residues. One entry per CDR3 protein, without DNA, is what TCRdb gives after re-calling the 5' RACE reads. Its table lists around 380,000 distinct CDR3 sequences. The V call is TRBV7-2, the J call TRBJ1-2; the TCRdb call, TRBD1, lacks DNA for checking. Input material: blood. The sequence derives from a human donor with ulcerative colitis or Crohn's disease, or a healthy co-twin of an affected twin (not recorded which). The CDR3 loop is CASSLEVGRTYYGYTF.